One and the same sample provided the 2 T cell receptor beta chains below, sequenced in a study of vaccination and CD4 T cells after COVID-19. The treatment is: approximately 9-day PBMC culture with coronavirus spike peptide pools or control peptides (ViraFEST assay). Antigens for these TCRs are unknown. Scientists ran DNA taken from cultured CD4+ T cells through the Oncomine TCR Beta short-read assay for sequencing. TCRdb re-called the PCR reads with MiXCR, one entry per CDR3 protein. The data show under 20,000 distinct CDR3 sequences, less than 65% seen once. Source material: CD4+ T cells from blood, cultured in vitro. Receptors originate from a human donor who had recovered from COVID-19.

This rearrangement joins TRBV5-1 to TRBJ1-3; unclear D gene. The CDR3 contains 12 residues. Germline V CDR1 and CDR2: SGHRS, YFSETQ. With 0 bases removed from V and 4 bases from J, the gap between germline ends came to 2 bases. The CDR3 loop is CASSLGGNTIYF. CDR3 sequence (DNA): TGCGCCAGCAGCTTGGGGGGAAACACCATATATTTT.

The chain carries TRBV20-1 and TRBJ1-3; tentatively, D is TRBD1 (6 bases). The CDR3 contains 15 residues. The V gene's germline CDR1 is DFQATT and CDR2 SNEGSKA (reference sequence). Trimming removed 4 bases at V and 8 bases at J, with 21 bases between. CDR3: CSAKRLVGGADTIYF. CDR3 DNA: TGCAGTGCTAAAAGGCTGGTTGGGGGCGCGGACACCATATATTTT.